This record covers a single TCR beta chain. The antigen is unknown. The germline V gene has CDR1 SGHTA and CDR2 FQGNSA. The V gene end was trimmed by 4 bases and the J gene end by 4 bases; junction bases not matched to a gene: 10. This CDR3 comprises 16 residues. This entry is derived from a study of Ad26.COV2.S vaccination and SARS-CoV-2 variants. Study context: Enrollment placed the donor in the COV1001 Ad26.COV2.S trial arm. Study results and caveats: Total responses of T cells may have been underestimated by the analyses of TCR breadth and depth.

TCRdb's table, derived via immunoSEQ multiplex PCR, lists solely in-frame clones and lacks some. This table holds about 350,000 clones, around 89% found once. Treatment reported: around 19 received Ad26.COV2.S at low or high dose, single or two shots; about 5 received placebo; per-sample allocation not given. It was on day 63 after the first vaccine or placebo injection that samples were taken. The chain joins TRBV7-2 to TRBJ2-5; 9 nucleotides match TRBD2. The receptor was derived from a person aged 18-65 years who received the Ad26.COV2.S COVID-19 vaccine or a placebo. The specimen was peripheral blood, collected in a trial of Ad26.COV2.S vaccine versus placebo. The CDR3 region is CASSSTRLAGIETQYF. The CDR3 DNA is TGTGCCAGCAGCTCGACCAGGCTAGCGGGGATAGAGACCCAGTACTTC.